This T cell receptor beta chain comes out of a study of CD8+ T cells in alopecia areata. Isolation of CD4+ and CD8+ T cells from PBMCs was achieved by sorting. As concerns this clone: Its target is not known.

Study findings and constraints: Possibly as an HLA-related effect, TCR sharing across patients appeared less clear than in mice.

cDNA serving as the sequencing template came from extracted, reverse transcribed RNA. Profiling relied on immunoSEQ multiplex PCR, and the TCRdb table lists in-frame clones only, not all of them. The repertoire holds roughly 250,000 clones, around two thirds seen once, with 1% to 1.5% in the top ten. Per the germline V gene, CDR1 is MGHDK and CDR2 is SYGVNS. The V and J ends lost 3 bases and 3 bases respectively, with 8 bases between them. The CDR3 has 13 residues. Sequenced here: CD4+ T cells sorted from blood, sampled at week 0. This TCR derives from a human donor with alopecia areata. This rearrangement joins TRBV25-1 to TRBJ1-2; no firm D call. Here the CDR3 reads CASSEEVDYGYTF. Here the CDR3 DNA reads TGTGCCAGCAGTGAGGAAGTCGACTATGGCTACACCTTC.